These T cell receptor beta chains were read from a single sample in a study of T-cell memory formation after mild COVID-19. Using its own MiXCR run on the 5' RACE reads, TCRdb lists one record per CDR3 protein. The top ten clones hold 25% to 30% of a sample with some 110,000 distinct CDR3 sequences, more than 15% of them seen once. The source material was PBMCs or a T cell subset sorted from them (not recorded which). The receptor set was obtained from an adult woman who had mild COVID-19 (a few samples of this study predate the infection). Cell type and time point are not known. Each CDR3 is given with its conserved first and last residue. The D gene is left open where the match is weak. Not all rows give a size; the values are once, few, many and, for expanded clones, a class.

TRBJ2-5,-,TRBV4-1,-,CASSHPLRGEQETQYF,TGCGCCAGCAGCCACCCCTTGCGAGGGGAACAAGAGACCCAGTACTTC
TRBJ1-1,TRBD1,TRBV6-1,few,CASRSTGRTEAFF,TGTGCCAGCAGATCGACAGGGAGGACTGAAGCTTTCTTT
TRBJ2-1,-,TRBV7-9,few,CASSLSSRDEQFF,TGTGCCAGCAGCTTAAGTTCCAGGGATGAGCAGTTCTTC
TRBJ2-1,-,TRBV19,few,CASSISESSEQFF,TGTGCCAGTAGTATATCGGAGTCTTCCGAGCAGTTCTTC
TRBJ2-7,TRBD2,TRBV4-3,few,CASSQLAGSGFEQYF,TGCGCCAGCAGCCAGCTAGCGGGGAGCGGCTTCGAGCAGTACTTC
TRBJ2-2,-,TRBV19,few,CASSISDTNTGELFF,TGTGCCAGTAGTATCTCGGACACCAACACCGGGGAGCTGTTTTTT
TRBJ1-5,TRBD1,TRBV29-1,-,CSVGDRETQPQHF,TGCAGCGTCGGGGACAGGGAAACCCAGCCCCAGCATTTT
TRBJ2-7,TRBD1,TRBV6-5,-,CASRVSGGTSYEQYF,TGTGCCAGCAGGGTCTCAGGGGGCACTTCCTACGAGCAGTACTTC
TRBJ2-7,-,TRBV13,-,CASSSRDKPYEQYF,TGTGCCAGCAGCTCCCGGGACAAACCTTACGAGCAGTACTTC
TRBJ1-1,TRBD1,TRBV18,few,CASSPRDRAEAFF,TGTGCCAGCTCACCCCGGGACAGGGCTGAAGCTTTCTTT
TRBJ2-3,-,TRBV5-6,-,CASSWVSDTQYF,TGTGCCAGCAGCTGGGTTTCTGATACGCAGTATTTT
TRBJ2-7,TRBD2,TRBV4-1,few,CASSPRTSGSSYEQYF,TGCGCCAGCAGCCCCCGGACTAGCGGGAGCTCCTACGAGCAGTACTTC
TRBJ1-1,TRBD1,TRBV5-1,-,CASSRGTGEEDTEAFF,TGCGCCAGCAGCCGCGGGACAGGGGAGGAGGACACTGAAGCTTTCTTT
TRBJ2-3,TRBD2,TRBV27,few,CASSLWGLADYISTDTQYF,TGTGCCAGCAGTTTGTGGGGACTAGCGGACTACATTAGCACAGATACGCAGTATTTT
TRBJ2-7,-,TRBV5-1,-,CASSPLPGSLPYEQYF,TGCGCCAGCAGCCCGTTGCCCGGGTCTTTGCCCTACGAGCAGTACTTC
TRBJ2-3,TRBD2,TRBV4-2,-,CASSQDAGGPRDTQYF,TGTGCCAGCAGCCAAGATGCGGGAGGGCCTCGAGATACGCAGTATTTT
TRBJ2-1,-,TRBV30,-,CAGMPEAGTPSYNEQFF,TGTGCCGGGATGCCTGAAGCCGGGACTCCTTCCTACAATGAGCAGTTCTTC
TRBJ2-7,TRBD1,TRBV6-5,-,CASSLGGETYEQYF,TGTGCCAGCAGTTTAGGGGGCGAAACCTACGAGCAGTACTTC
TRBJ2-3,TRBD1,TRBV27,-,CASSSTWTGVSDTQYF,TGTGCCAGCAGTTCCACTTGGACAGGGGTGTCAGATACGCAGTATTTT
TRBJ1-2,-,TRBV5-1,-,CASSLEGNYGYTF,TGCGCCAGCAGCTTGGAAGGAAACTATGGCTACACCTTC
TRBJ2-1,TRBD2,TRBV13,few,CASRKRGGSYNEQFF,TGTGCCAGCAGAAAACGGGGGGGCTCCTACAATGAGCAGTTCTTC
TRBJ2-1,-,TRBV20-1,few,CSARDSASNTFYNEQFF,TGCAGTGCTAGAGATTCGGCGTCCAACACCTTCTACAATGAGCAGTTCTTC
TRBJ2-7,-,TRBV4-2,-,CASSQEEHSPYEQYF,TGTGCCAGCAGCCAAGAAGAGCACTCCCCCTACGAGCAGTACTTC
TRBJ2-4,-,TRBV9,-,CASSVEAGLTARNIQYF,TGTGCCAGCAGCGTAGAGGCCGGACTAACAGCCCGAAACATTCAGTACTTC
TRBJ2-1,-,TRBV24-1,few,CATSVTGNEQFF,TGTGCCACCAGTGTCACGGGGAATGAGCAGTTCTTC
TRBJ2-5,-,TRBV28,-,CASSFSGRSKTQYF,TGTGCCAGCAGTTTTTCGGGGAGGTCGAAGACCCAGTACTTC
TRBJ2-7,TRBD2,TRBV7-8,-,CASSHSGIHSYEQYF,TGTGCAAGCAGTCATAGCGGGATTCACTCCTACGAGCAGTACTTC
TRBJ2-2,-,TRBV12-3/TRBV12-4,-,CASRSSEWDTGELFF,TGTGCCAGCAGGTCCTCGGAATGGGACACCGGGGAGCTGTTTTTT
TRBJ2-3,-,TRBV7-8,-,CASSRGPSTDTQYF,TGTGCCAGCAGCCGCGGTCCTAGCACAGATACGCAGTATTTT
TRBJ2-1,TRBD2,TRBV7-9,-,CASSLVLAGGDEQFF,TGTGCCAGCAGCTTAGTACTAGCGGGAGGTGATGAGCAGTTCTTC
TRBJ2-1,-,TRBV4-1,many,CASSPVQGPNEQFF,TGCGCCAGCAGCCCGGTACAGGGCCCCAATGAGCAGTTCTTC
TRBJ2-1,-,TRBV27,few,CASSLAGGTDQFF,TGTGCCAGCAGTTTAGCCGGTGGCACGGATCAGTTCTTC
TRBJ2-5,-,TRBV6-2/TRBV6-3,few,CASSYPHDYQDILILETQYF,TGTGCCAGCAGTTACCCCCACGATTACCAGGACATCCTGATCCTGGAGACCCAGTACTTC
TRBJ2-5,-,TRBV20-1,many,CSARAGQSQETQYF,TGCAGTGCTAGAGCTGGACAGTCGCAAGAGACCCAGTACTTC
TRBJ2-7,TRBD1,TRBV7-9,many,CASSLAQGQISYEQYF,TGTGCCAGCAGCTTAGCGCAGGGACAGATCTCCTACGAGCAGTACTTC
TRBJ2-5,-,TRBV9,-,CSSSVGNQETQYF,TGTTCCAGCAGCGTAGGGAATCAAGAGACCCAGTACTTC
TRBJ1-4,-,TRBV7-2,many,CASRPKENEKLFF,TGTGCCAGCAGACCTAAAGAGAATGAAAAACTGTTTTTT
TRBJ2-3,TRBD2,TRBV5-1,few,CASSKLAGTDTQYF,TGCGCCAGCAGCAAGCTAGCGGGGACAGATACGCAGTATTTT
TRBJ2-5,TRBD2,TRBV5-1,few,CASSLPAGDQETQYF,TGCGCCAGCAGCTTACCAGCGGGGGACCAAGAGACCCAGTACTTC
TRBJ2-7,TRBD2,TRBV6-5,few,CASNRAGGYGEQYF,TGTGCCAGCAATCGGGCGGGGGGCTACGGCGAGCAGTACTTC
TRBJ2-1,TRBD2,TRBV2,-,CASSEVGLAGAHEQFF,TGTGCCAGCAGTGAAGTAGGACTAGCGGGAGCCCATGAGCAGTTCTTC
TRBJ1-5,-,TRBV20-1,-,CSARVGDGSLRGPGQPQHF,TGCAGTGCTAGAGTGGGGGACGGCAGCCTGAGGGGACCTGGTCAGCCCCAGCATTTT